What follows are 23 T cell receptor beta chains derived from one specimen sequenced in a study of blood T cells in healthy people across ages. Combining a sample-barcoded 5' primer with a J-beta primer mix, a second PCR ran for roughly 7 to 11 cycles. TCRdb itself ran the 5' RACE reads through MiXCR, one entry per CDR3 protein. The repertoire has about 1.8 million distinct CDR3 sequences, around half of them found once; the top ten carry about 2.1%. Sample: blood. The receptors here all came from a woman aged 40 to 55 in good health.

The gene calls are TRBV6-2 or TRBV6-3 and TRBJ1-2; D is ambiguous. Per germline, CDR1 MNHEY and CDR2 SVGEGT. The CDR3 consists of 11 residues. V lost 8 bases and J lost 8, with 12 bases in between. In nucleotides, the CDR3 is TGTGCCAGCGCCAGGAGTGGAGGCTACACCTTC. Translating gives CASARSGGYTF.

The chain uses TRBV12-3 or TRBV12-4 and TRBJ1-2; 8 bases are a match to TRBD1. This CDR3 has 15 residues. V lost 3 bases, J lost 2 bases, and 5 bases stayed unmatched. CDR3 loop: CASSFPAGGNYGYTF. The CDR3 DNA sequence: TGTGCCAGCAGTTTCCCCGCAGGGGGCAACTATGGCTACACCTTC.

The chain links TRBV20-1 to TRBJ2-3; possible D gene TRBD2, 5 bases. CDR1 and CDR2 (germline): DFQATT, SNEGSKA (reference sequence). The CDR3 contains 15 residues. The ends were cut back, 0 bases at V and 2 bases at J, with 12 bases in the middle. This CDR3 is CSARDGTRNTDTQYF. CDR3 coding DNA: TGCAGTGCTAGAGATGGCACTAGGAACACAGATACGCAGTATTTT.

Note on this clonotype: A junction boundary mismatches the germline segment, possibly from a read error. This sequence joins TRBV27 and TRBJ2-7; a weak D match, TRBD1 (6 bases). The germline gives CDR1 MNHEY, CDR2 SMNVEV (reference sequence). There are 12 residues in the CDR3. Written as DNA, the CDR3 is TGTGCCGGCAGTTTCAGGGGATCCGAGCAGTACTTC. This codes for CAGSFRGSEQYF.

This sequence joins TRBV20-1 and TRBJ2-3; 13 positions match TRBD2. This CDR3 region has 14 residues. Germline V gives CDR1 DFQATT, CDR2 SNEGSKA (reference sequence). V lost 5 bases to trimming and J lost 4 bases; unmatched junction nucleotides: 3. The CDR3 loop is CSAGTSGAPDTQYF. The CDR3 nucleotides read TGCAGTGCTGGGACTAGCGGGGCCCCAGATACGCAGTATTTT.

The genes are TRBV10-3 and TRBJ2-2, with no clear D. Germline loops: CDR1 ENHRY, CDR2 SYGVKD. The CDR3 spans 17 residues. Trimming cost V 0 bases and J 4 bases, with 15 bases left between them. CDR3 sequence: CAISESTMGTPTGELFF. The CDR3 bases are TGTGCCATCAGTGAGTCGACAATGGGCACCCCCACCGGGGAGCTGTTTTTT.

This chain uses TRBV6-1 with TRBJ2-7; 7 bases line up with TRBD2. Germline CDR1 is MNHNS and CDR2 is SASEGT. The CDR3 extends over 15 amino acids. The V gene end was trimmed by 3 bases and the J gene end by 4 bases; junction bases not matched to a gene: 9. The CDR3 DNA follows: TGTGCCAGCAGTGATTTACCAGGGAGGGTGTACGAGCAGTACTTC. It encodes CASSDLPGRVYEQYF.

This rearrangement joins TRBV6-1 to TRBJ1-2; perhaps TRBD1 as D (5 bases). Germline V CDR1 and CDR2: MNHNS, SASEGT. V was cut by 6 bases and J by 0 bases, with 8 bases left in between. This CDR3 spans 13 amino acids. CDR3 region: CASRGEANYGYTF. The CDR3 DNA is TGTGCCAGCAGAGGGGAGGCTAACTATGGCTACACCTTC.

The chain has TRBV6-4 and TRBJ2-3, with 12 nucleotides matching TRBD2. V trimming: 6 bases; J trimming: 2 bases; junction bases outside the gene matches: 3. The CDR3 length is 15 residues. The germline CDR1 and CDR2 sequences are MRHNA and SNTAGT. CDR3: CASSRTSGITDTQYF. The CDR3 DNA reads as TGTGCCAGCAGCCGGACTAGCGGGATCACAGATACGCAGTATTTT.

The V and J genes are TRBV6-5 and TRBJ1-2, with a possible D match to TRBD1 (5 bases). The CDR3 is made up of 12 amino acids. The ends were cut back, 7 bases at V and 7 bases at J, with 13 bases in the middle. CDR1 is MNHEY, CDR2 SVGAGI, per germline. The CDR3 nucleotides read TGTGCCAGCAAGAACAGGCACTGTGGCTACACCTTC. It translates to CASKNRHCGYTF.

The rearrangement joins TRBV5-1 to TRBJ2-7; TRBD2 might be the D (7 bases). The V gene lost 5 bases and the J gene lost 5 bases, with 17 bases spanning the gap. CDR3 length equals 14 residues. Germline CDR1 SGHRS, CDR2 YFSETQ. This CDR3 is CASRWGGQLDEQYF. The DNA of the CDR3 is TGCGCCAGCAGGTGGGGGGGGCAGCTTGACGAGCAGTACTTC.

This clonotype was counted a single time. This chain connects TRBV14 to TRBJ2-3; D is possibly TRBD1 or TRBD2 (6 bases each). This CDR3 has 15 residues. V was pared by 6 bases and J by 0 bases, with 13 bases between. From germline, CDR1 is SGHDN and CDR2 FVKESK. The DNA for the CDR3 is TGTGCCAGCAGGCCTACAGGGACTAGCACAGATACGCAGTATTTT. It codes for CASRPTGTSTDTQYF.

The chain combines TRBV9 with TRBJ1-2; 8 bases fit TRBD1. Germline V CDR1 and CDR2: SGDLS, YYNGEE. This CDR3 contains 14 residues. V lost 2 bases to trimming and J lost 2 bases; unmatched junction nucleotides: 2. CDR3 loop: CASSVDRGNYGYTF. The CDR3 nucleotides read TGTGCCAGCAGCGTCGACAGGGGCAACTATGGCTACACCTTC.

This rearrangement joins TRBV28 to TRBJ1-2; D is perhaps TRBD1 (5 bases). The length of the CDR3 is 15 residues. CDR1 is MDHEN and CDR2 is SYDVKM in the germline V gene. The V end lost 5 bases, the J end lost 4 bases, and 17 bases lay between the germline ends. The CDR3 spells CASSVQALLSYGYTF. The CDR3 nucleotides are TGTGCCAGCAGTGTACAGGCTTTACTTTCCTATGGCTACACCTTC.

CDR3 sequence reads: CASSPAPTGANVLTF. CDR3 nucleotides: TGTGCCAGCAGCCCGGCCCCTACAGGGGCCAACGTCCTGACTTTC. The V call is TRBV7-2, the J call TRBJ2-6; D remains unclear. V lost 5 bases, J lost 4 bases, and 12 bases lay in between. The V gene's germline CDR1 is SGHTA and CDR2 FQGNSA. The CDR3 sequence is 15 residues long.

The genes are TRBV4-1 and TRBJ2-1, with no clear D. V was pared by 6 bases and J by 2 bases, with 11 bases between. The CDR3 is 14 residues long. Germline CDR1 reads MGHRA; CDR2 reads YSYEKL. CDR3 DNA: TGCGCCAGCAGTAGACTTTCAGCCTACAATGAGCAGTTCTTC. This sequence encodes CASSRLSAYNEQFF.

This clonotype was observed a few times. The gene calls are TRBV5-1 and TRBJ2-3; D unresolved. CDR1 and CDR2 (germline): SGHRS, YFSETQ. This CDR3 is 14 amino acids long. V gave up 0 bases and J gave up 5 bases, with 10 bases separating them. CDR3 loop: CASSLASAKDTQYF. The CDR3, as DNA: TGCGCCAGCAGCTTGGCTTCCGCCAAAGATACGCAGTATTTT.

This clonotype was picked up a small number of times. The chain combines TRBV4-3 with TRBJ2-7; D is perhaps TRBD1 or TRBD2 (5 bases each). Germline V CDR1 and CDR2: LGHNA, YSLEER. The CDR3 extends over 19 amino acids. V lost 1 base and J lost 5, with 27 bases in between. The CDR3 here is CASSQVRVQGEPPTHEQYF. In nucleotides, the CDR3 is TGCGCCAGCAGCCAAGTGAGGGTCCAGGGTGAACCTCCAACTCACGAGCAGTACTTC.

The gene calls are TRBV5-1 and TRBJ2-7, with D possibly matching TRBD2 (5 bases). CDR1 and CDR2 (germline): SGHRS, YFSETQ. Trimming shortened V by 5 bases and J by 5 bases, and 8 bases separated the two germline ends. CDR3 length equals 11 residues. CDR3 sequence (DNA): TGCGCCAGCAGTGCGGGTAACGAGCAGTACTTC. Protein product: CASSAGNEQYF.

This clonotype showed up just a few times. The V and J genes are TRBV10-3 and TRBJ2-1, with D maybe TRBD2 (8 bases). V dropped 3 bases and J dropped 5 bases, with 17 bases sitting between them. Germline lookup yields CDR1 ENHRY and CDR2 SYGVKD. The CDR3 runs to 16 residues. The CDR3 loop is CAISEGGRGGNNEQFF. As DNA, the CDR3 is TGTGCCATCAGTGAAGGGGGCCGGGGGGGGAACAATGAGCAGTTCTTC.

CDR3 loop: CASISRSGNNEQFF. DNA for the CDR3: TGTGCCAGCATCTCACGGTCAGGGAACAATGAGCAGTTCTTC. The rearrangement uses TRBV7-2 and TRBJ2-1; D might be TRBD1 (5 bases). This CDR3 has 14 amino acids. V lost 7 bases to trimming and J lost 5 bases, with 15 bases between them. CDR1 and CDR2 from the germline V gene are SGHTA and FQGNSA.

This clonotype showed up just a few times. The chain uses TRBV7-9 and TRBJ2-6; D might be TRBD2 (5 bases). This CDR3 has 15 amino acids. Germline-derived CDR1 and CDR2 are SEHNR and FQNEAQ (reference sequence). V was shortened by 11 bases and J by 0 bases, with 14 bases between the two germline ends. CDR3 protein: CALWERRSGANVLTF. The CDR3 DNA reads as TGTGCCCTCTGGGAGCGTCGCTCTGGGGCCAACGTCCTGACTTTC.

V and J are TRBV6-2 or TRBV6-3 and TRBJ1-1, with D unclear. Looked up from germline, CDR1 is MNHEY and CDR2 is SVGEGT. CDR3 length equals 14 residues. With 6 bases removed from V and 5 bases from J, the gap between germline ends came to 16 bases. CDR3 residues: CASRNNGPGTEAFF. The CDR3 region has the DNA TGTGCCAGCAGAAATAATGGGCCGGGGACTGAAGCTTTCTTT.